This T cell receptor (delta chain) comes out of a study of gamma-delta T cells after stem cell transplantation. Turning to this clone: The same CDR3 can be traced to other DNA sequences in this sample.

TCRdb re-called clones from the RT-PCR reads using CATT. The data contain under 2,000 delta-chain clones, over 20% of them singletons. The CDR3 has 18 residues. Germline V gives CDR1 GEAIGNYY, CDR2 EKD. The V gene end was trimmed by 0 bases and the J gene end by 1 base; junction bases not matched to a gene: 9. This chain uses TRDV2 with TRDJ1; 11 bases are shared with TRDD3. The origin of this receptor is a human donor. It is not recorded whose cells these are; they may come from a transplant donor. The sample comprised gamma-delta T cells. The CDR3 region has the DNA TGTGCCTGTGACACCGTAGGTGGGGGATACGGTGGCACCGATAAACTCATCTTT. Its protein is CACDTVGGGYGGTDKLIF.